This TCR beta chain was captured in a study of T cell responses to AZD1222 COVID-19 vaccine. Regarding the study as a whole: Seropositivity was recorded at baseline in only 6 or 7 AZD1222 recipients. Clonal diversity was possibly underestimated, and white British individuals and females predominated among donors.

This clone was seen a handful of times. The antigen remains unidentified. Measured with immunoSEQ multiplex PCR; TCRdb has only the in-frame clones, and not every one. The table has over 140,000 clones, 80% to 95% seen once. This CDR3 comprises 17 residues. Germline CDR1 is LGHNA and CDR2 is YNFKEQ. With 4 bases removed from V and 0 bases from J, the gap between germline ends came to 19 bases. The chain links TRBV4-2 to TRBJ2-7; tentative D call: TRBD2 (6 bases). This specimen was peripheral blood, taken on day 0 of AZD1222 vaccination. The clonotype comes from an adult in good health. For the CDR3, the DNA is TGTGCCAGCAGCCCCTCTGAGGGTAGCGGAGGCTCCTACGAGCAGTACTTC. It codes for CASSPSEGSGGSYEQYF.